These 24 T cell receptor beta chains were sequenced from one sample in a study of blood T cell repertoires in COVID-19 (TCRdb year 2020). Receptor amplification or capture employed the immunoSEQ multiplex PCR assay. TCRdb obtained this table from immuneACCESS and retained in-frame rearrangements with V and J assigned. These tables miss some clones; where compared with another copy, unresolved V genes account for less than half of the shortfall, and the remainder is unexplained. Present in this sample are 52,000 or so clones, roughly 91% of which were seen just once. The ten top clones hold roughly 3% of the sample. The sequenced sample was peripheral blood. Receptor source: a human donor in a cohort sampled during active COVID-19.

The V gene is TRBV28, the J gene TRBJ2-1, with TRBD2 identical over 12 bases. The CDR3 length is 15 residues. Trimming cost V 2 bases and J 6 bases; bases outside gene matches: 2. Germline assignment: CDR1 MDHEN and CDR2 SYDVKM. The chain's CDR3 is CASSLGLAGSNEQFF. In DNA form, the CDR3 reads TGTGCCAGCAGTTTAGGACTAGCGGGAAGCAATGAGCAGTTCTTC.

The chain recombines TRBV24-1 with TRBJ2-1; 10 bases are shared with TRBD2. Trimming took 1 base from V and 10 from J; bases not matched to a gene: 9. The germline V gene has CDR1 KGHDR and CDR2 SFDVKD. This CDR3 has 16 amino acids. DNA for the CDR3: TGTGCCACCAGTGATTTCGCCCTAGCGGGAGAAGGGGAGCAGTTCTTC. Its protein product is CATSDFALAGEGEQFF.

The chain carries TRBV5-4 and TRBJ2-2; D remains ambiguous. Germline V CDR1 and CDR2: SGHNT, YYREEE (reference sequence). V was shortened by 7 bases and J by 2 bases, with 3 bases between the two germline ends. CDR3 length: 11 amino acids. The DNA for the CDR3 is TGTGCCAGCTCAAACACCGGGGAGCTGTTTTTT. As protein: CASSNTGELFF. Based on the CDR3 plus reference TRBV5-4 and TRBJ2-2, the full variable domain is ETGVTQSPTHLIKTRGQQVTLRCSSQSGHNTVSWYQQALGQGPQFIFQYYREEENGRGNFPPRFSGLQFPNYSSELNVNALELDDSALYLCASSNTGELFFGEGSRLTVL.

The rearrangement joins TRBV5-6 to TRBJ1-1; 9 positions agree with TRBD1. After removal of 4 bases from V and 5 bases from J, the junction contained 6 bases not matched to a gene. This CDR3 is built from 14 residues. Germline V gene sequence: CDR1 SGHDT, CDR2 YYEEEE. The CDR3 spells CASSPGQGRTEAFF. CDR3 nucleotides: TGTGCCAGCAGCCCGGGACAGGGCCGGACTGAAGCTTTCTTT.

The chain combines TRBV6-5 with TRBJ2-7; 7 nucleotides agree with TRBD2. CDR1 MNHEY and CDR2 SVGAGI come from the germline V gene. The CDR3 is made up of 15 amino acids. V lost 6 bases and J lost 3; bases outside the gene matches: 11. The CDR3 region is CASSPTGGGGYEQYF. The CDR3 DNA reads TGTGCCAGCAGCCCAACCGGTGGGGGGGGCTACGAGCAGTACTTC.

The chain links TRBV7-2 to TRBJ2-3; the match to TRBD2 covers 11 bases. Germline CDR1 is SGHTA and CDR2 is FQGNSA. CDR3 length: 15 amino acids. Trimming took 3 bases from V and 4 from J; bases not matched to a gene: 3. The CDR3 sequence is CASSFTSGRSDTQYF. The CDR3 DNA sequence: TGTGCCAGCAGCTTCACTAGCGGGAGATCAGATACGCAGTATTTT.

The chain joins TRBV19 to TRBJ2-2; the D gene is possibly TRBD2 (5 bases). The V gene's germline CDR1 is LNHDA and CDR2 SQIVND (reference sequence). V gave up 5 bases and J gave up 8 bases, with 21 bases separating them. The CDR3 sequence is 16 residues long. CDR3 residues: CASSSEGRARGGELFF. In nucleotides, the CDR3 is TGTGCCAGTAGTTCCGAGGGCCGGGCTCGAGGGGGGGAGCTGTTTTTT.

Here the CDR3 DNA reads TGCAGCGTTGACGACTATGGCTACACCTTC. It specifies CSVDDYGYTF. J is TRBJ1-2 and V is TRBV29-1; D call uncertain. Germline V gene lookup returns CDR1 SQVTM and CDR2 ANQGSEA. There are 10 residues in the CDR3. Trimming shortened V by 3 bases and J by 3 bases, and 2 bases separated the two germline ends.

The chain is built from TRBV6-5 and TRBJ2-7; TRBD2 agrees at 11 bases. Germline V gene lookup returns CDR1 MNHEY and CDR2 SVGAGI. Losses at the gene ends were 5 bases for V and 2 bases for J; bases not matched to a gene: 5. This CDR3 is built from 15 residues. CDR3 DNA sequence: TGTGCCAGCAGTCGTAGCGGGAGGGGAACCTACGAGCAGTACTTC. Encoded protein: CASSRSGRGTYEQYF.

This chain links TRBV15 with TRBJ1-1, with a possible D match to TRBD1 (5 bases). This CDR3 contains 14 residues. CDR1 and CDR2 (germline): LNHNV, YYDKDF (reference sequence). Between the trimmed V and J ends, which lost 5 bases and 5 bases, there was a span of 15 bases. Here the CDR3 reads CATSFLGAGTEAFF. The CDR3 coding sequence is TGTGCCACCAGCTTCCTTGGGGCAGGGACTGAAGCTTTCTTT.

The rearrangement uses TRBV28 and TRBJ2-7; 12 positions match TRBD1. The CDR3 totals 16 residues. Germline lookup yields CDR1 MDHEN and CDR2 SYDVKM. The ends lost 6 bases at V and 3 bases at J; junction bases unmatched: 9. The CDR3 loop is CASRPEGTGGFYEQYF. The CDR3 DNA reads TGTGCCAGCAGACCCGAGGGGACAGGGGGCTTCTACGAGCAGTACTTC.

CDR3 nucleotides: TGTGCCAGTACCCTGGGCTATGGCCCCTACGAGCAGTACTTC. It encodes CASTLGYGPYEQYF. This rearrangement joins TRBV19 to TRBJ2-7; D unclear. Germline V gene data show CDR1 as LNHDA and CDR2 as SQIVND (reference sequence). The length of the CDR3 is 14 residues. Trimming pared 7 bases from V and 2 bases from J, leaving 15 bases between.

The chain uses TRBV27 and TRBJ1-5, with D possibly matching TRBD1 (5 bases). Trimming took off 3 bases at V and 7 bases at J, with 13 bases between the two ends. CDR1 is MNHEY, CDR2 SMNVEV, per germline (reference sequence). The CDR3 is 14 amino acids. CDR3 protein: CASSFRGGGQPQHF. The CDR3 nucleotides read TGTGCCAGCAGTTTTAGGGGCGGGGGGCAGCCCCAGCATTTT.

DNA of the CDR3: TGTGCCAGTAGTATAGAGGGCGGACAGGGCGGGCAGCCCCAGCATTTT. Its translation: CASSIEGGQGGQPQHF. The chain joins TRBV19 to TRBJ1-5, with TRBD1 matching over 8 bases. The germline V gene has CDR1 LNHDA and CDR2 SQIVND (reference sequence). Unmatched junction bases numbered 8, after V lost 0 bases and J lost 7 bases. This CDR3 region has 16 residues.

The gene calls are TRBV28 and TRBJ1-4; the match to TRBD1 covers 7 bases. V lost 10 bases, J lost 3 bases, and 5 bases stayed unmatched. The germline gives CDR1 MDHEN, CDR2 SYDVKM. The CDR3 runs 13 residues. This CDR3 reads CATRDSSNEKLFF. Written as DNA, the CDR3 is TGTGCCACCCGGGACAGCTCTAATGAAAAACTGTTTTTT.

The table lists this clone with a count of one. The chain combines TRBV4-1 with TRBJ2-3; 14 nucleotides line up with TRBD2. Germline values: CDR1 MGHRA, CDR2 YSYEKL. With 4 bases clipped from V and 2 bases from J, the junction kept 11 bases outside the gene matches. The CDR3 spans 19 residues. As DNA, the CDR3 is TGCGCCAGCAGCCCGCGACTAGCGGGAGGGTTACCCAACACAGATACGCAGTATTTT. This sequence encodes CASSPRLAGGLPNTDTQYF.

The chain joins TRBV6-1 to TRBJ1-5; 8 bases map to TRBD1. The CDR3 consists of 15 residues. Trimming cost V 2 bases and J 2 bases; bases outside gene matches: 2. The germline V gene has CDR1 MNHNS and CDR2 SASEGT. CDR3 in DNA: TGTGCCAGCAGTGAAAACAGGGGGGGCAATCAGCCCCAGCATTTT. It specifies CASSENRGGNQPQHF.

The rearrangement uses TRBV2 and TRBJ1-6; tentatively, D is TRBD1 (6 bases). CDR1 is SNHLY, CDR2 FYNNEI, per germline. The CDR3 loop spans 18 amino acids. The V gene lost 4 bases and the J gene lost 0 bases, with 16 bases spanning the gap. In DNA, the CDR3 is TGTGCCAGCAGTGCCTCTTCGGGACACCTCTCCTATAATTCACCCCTCCACTTT. It encodes CASSASSGHLSYNSPLHF.

This chain uses TRBV24-1 with TRBJ2-7; 7 nucleotides agree with TRBD1. Germline V gives CDR1 KGHDR, CDR2 SFDVKD. The CDR3 covers 14 residues. V shed 4 bases, J shed 6 bases, and the junction held 8 bases outside the gene matches. In DNA form, the CDR3 reads TGTGCCACCAGTGACCCAACTACAGGGGTCGAGCAGTACTTC. Its translation: CATSDPTTGVEQYF.

The genes are TRBV10-2 and TRBJ1-2, with 7 nucleotides matching TRBD1. V was clipped by 0 bases and J by 5 bases; unmatched bases: 15. The CDR3 extends over 18 amino acids. CDR1 is WSHSY and CDR2 is SAAADI in the germline V gene. The CDR3 sequence: CASSESDRIRTRGYGYTF. The DNA for the CDR3 is TGCGCCAGCAGTGAGTCGGACAGGATCCGAACGCGTGGGTATGGCTACACCTTC.

Only one count was recorded for this clone. The chain is built from TRBV11-3 and TRBJ2-1; 9 bases fit TRBD1. Germline lookup yields CDR1 SGHNT and CDR2 YENEEA. CDR3 length: 16 residues. The trim removed 6 bases at V and 4 bases at J, leaving 10 bases unmatched. The chain's CDR3 is CASSSTGGIRYNEQFF. The CDR3 nucleotides read TGTGCCAGCAGTTCTACAGGGGGCATTAGGTACAATGAGCAGTTCTTC.

The rearrangement uses TRBV2 and TRBJ1-6; maybe TRBD1 (6 bases). V was shortened by 5 bases and J by 7 bases, with 12 bases between the two germline ends. Germline CDR1 and CDR2: SNHLY and FYNNEI. CDR3 length: 14 amino acids. CDR3 in DNA: TGTGCCAGCAGTCCCAGGGGTGAAAATTCACCCCTCCACTTT. It yields the protein CASSPRGENSPLHF.

This clone was seen only once. The chain links TRBV4-1 to TRBJ1-1; 10 bases fit TRBD1. From germline, CDR1 is MGHRA and CDR2 YSYEKL. V lost 0 bases and J lost 3; bases outside the gene matches: 4. The CDR3 spans 16 residues. The CDR3 DNA reads TGCGCCAGCAGCCAAGAGGGGACAGGGGTATACACTGAAGCTTTCTTT. It is translated as CASSQEGTGVYTEAFF.

The chain combines TRBV6-1 with TRBJ1-3; TRBD1 is a possible D gene (5 bases). Trimming removed 0 bases from V and 4 bases from J, with 10 bases in between. CDR3 length: 15 amino acids. Germline loops: CDR1 MNHNS, CDR2 SASEGT. CDR3 sequence reads: CASSEAGRVGNTIYF. The CDR3 DNA sequence: TGTGCCAGCAGTGAAGCGGGCAGGGTCGGAAACACCATATATTTT.